Following are 28 T cell receptor beta chains from one sample sequenced in a study of blood T cells in healthy people across ages. The authors ran a second PCR of roughly 6 to 12 cycles using a sample-barcoded 5' primer and a J-beta primer mix. In TCRdb, the 5' RACE reads were re-called with MiXCR into one record per CDR3 protein. The table lists 650,000 to 800,000 distinct CDR3 sequences, under 45% of them singletons. Sample: blood. Receptors originate from a man aged 60-69 years in good health.

This sequence joins TRBV12-3 or TRBV12-4 and TRBJ2-5; a possible D gene is TRBD1 (5 bases). The CDR3 covers 15 residues. Trimming shortened V by 0 bases and J by 1 base, and 9 bases separated the two germline ends. The CDR3 loop is CASSLAPGRQETQYF. CDR3 bases: TGTGCCAGCAGTTTAGCGCCAGGGCGCCAAGAGACCCAGTACTTC.

The chain recombines TRBV15 with TRBJ1-2, with D perhaps matching TRBD1 (5 bases). CDR1 is LNHNV and CDR2 is YYDKDF in the germline V gene (reference sequence). V lost 2 bases, J lost 7 bases, and 14 bases lay in between. The CDR3 extends over 14 amino acids. CDR3 amino acids: CATSRRGTEGGYTF. The CDR3 DNA reads TGTGCCACCAGCAGACGGGGCACGGAGGGTGGCTACACCTTC.

This clonotype was seen a few times. This sequence joins TRBV2 and TRBJ2-5; D is uncertain. The CDR3 has 16 residues. The ends were cut back, 0 bases at V and 5 bases at J, with 16 bases in the middle. CDR1 is SNHLY, CDR2 FYNNEI, per germline. In DNA, the CDR3 is TGTGCCAGCAGTGAAGCGCTTCCGGGCGGAACCGAGACCCAGTACTTC. Translation: CASSEALPGGTETQYF.

As concerns this clonotype: It is unclear where the CDR3 begins or ends on the DNA, so no DNA is shown, and the CDR3 is as TCRdb lists it. The V call is TRBV7-2, the J call TRBJ2-7; the D call of TRBD1 is as the table states it, not checked on the DNA. CDR1 and CDR2 (germline): SGHTA, FQGNSA. The CDR3 is 15 residues long, ends included. The CDR3 loop reads CASSWGVGTGGDKYF.

This chain joins TRBV5-1 and TRBJ2-5, with D maybe TRBD1 (6 bases). The CDR3 has 19 amino acids. Germline V CDR1 and CDR2: SGHRS, YFSETQ. With 4 bases removed from V and 2 bases from J, the gap between germline ends came to 27 bases. The DNA of the CDR3 is TGCGCCAGCAGCCCAACCACAGGGAACAGGGACGTAAGGCAAGAGACCCAGTACTTC. It specifies CASSPTTGNRDVRQETQYF.

This clonotype has a handful of counts. The chain carries TRBV6-2 or TRBV6-3 and TRBJ2-7; D gene ambiguous. Germline values: CDR1 MNHEY, CDR2 SVGEGT. This CDR3 is 11 amino acids long. V was shortened by 5 bases and J by 7 bases, with 9 bases between the two germline ends. CDR3 coding DNA: TGTGCCAGCAGTCGCGGCCGTGAGCAGTACTTC. Protein sequence: CASSRGREQYF.

CDR3 loop: CASSLAGALPGISYNEQFF. CDR3 sequence (DNA): TGTGCCAGCAGCTTAGCCGGGGCCTTACCGGGGATCTCCTACAATGAGCAGTTCTTC. J is TRBJ2-1 and V is TRBV7-2; perhaps D is TRBD1 or TRBD2 (5 bases each). Germline loops: CDR1 SGHTA, CDR2 FQGNSA. CDR3 length: 19 amino acids. V was shortened by 0 bases and J by 0 bases, with 18 bases between the two germline ends.

The chain links TRBV20-1 to TRBJ1-2; 9 nucleotides align to TRBD1. From germline, CDR1 is DFQATT and CDR2 SNEGSKA (reference sequence). V lost 0 bases, J lost 2 bases, and 13 bases stayed unmatched. The CDR3 runs to 18 residues. CDR3 sequence: CSARDPTGQGGGNYGYTF. CDR3 DNA: TGCAGTGCTAGAGATCCAACGGGACAGGGAGGTGGGAACTATGGCTACACCTTC.

The rearrangement joins TRBV19 to TRBJ2-7; TRBD2 matches at 12 bases. The J call may be faulty, since TRBJ2-5 better matches the DNA end. The CDR3 contains 15 residues. From germline, CDR1 is LNHDA and CDR2 SQIVND (reference sequence). CDR3 region: CATSWTSGVGETQYF. The CDR3 nucleotides are TGTGCCACTTCCTGGACTAGCGGGGTAGGAGAGACCCAGTACTTC.

This chain joins TRBV30 and TRBJ1-2; D unresolved. CDR3 length: 13 amino acids. Trimming took 2 bases from V and 0 from J, leaving 7 bases between them. Germline V gene sequence: CDR1 GTSNPN, CDR2 SVGIG (reference sequence). The CDR3 DNA reads TGTGCCTGGAGTACATCACCTAACTATGGCTACACCTTC. Translating gives CAWSTSPNYGYTF.

This clonotype showed up just a few times. This chain connects TRBV7-9 to TRBJ2-3, with D hard to call. The germline V gene encodes CDR1 SEHNR and CDR2 FQNEAQ (reference sequence). The CDR3 is made up of 13 amino acids. Trimming stripped 1 base from V and 8 bases from J, with 10 bases between. The CDR3 DNA is TGTGCCAGCAGCTTAGAAGGGCTGAGTACGCAGTATTTT. It yields the protein CASSLEGLSTQYF.

At least ten counts were recorded for this clonotype. The rearrangement uses TRBV20-1 and TRBJ2-5; 7 bases are shared with TRBD2. The V and J ends lost 2 bases and 0 bases, in that order; junction bases with no gene match: 3. The CDR3 is 14 residues long. In germline, CDR1 is DFQATT, CDR2 SNEGSKA (reference sequence). Here the CDR3 DNA reads TGCAGTGCTAGAAGCGGGATAAACCAAGAGACCCAGTACTTC. Protein: CSARSGINQETQYF.

This clonotype has only one observation. This chain uses TRBV5-1 with TRBJ2-1; 10 nucleotides agree with TRBD1. Looked up from germline, CDR1 is SGHRS and CDR2 is YFSETQ. V gave up 4 bases and J gave up 8 bases; unmatched junction bases: 9. CDR3 length: 15 amino acids. CDR3 protein: CASSLSGTGVDEQFF. The DNA for the CDR3 is TGCGCCAGCAGCCTGTCCGGGACAGGGGTGGATGAGCAGTTCTTC.

This clonotype occurred a few times. The chain carries TRBV24-1 and TRBJ2-1; D gene ambiguous. The V gene lost 7 bases and the J gene lost 8 bases, with 8 bases spanning the gap. The germline CDR1 and CDR2 sequences are KGHDR and SFDVKD. There are 11 residues in the CDR3. Written as DNA, the CDR3 is TGTGCCACCAGGGGTTCTTATGAGCAGTTCTTC. Protein sequence: CATRGSYEQFF.

The chain joins TRBV27 to TRBJ2-7; D possibly corresponds to TRBD1 (7 bases). Germline V gives CDR1 MNHEY, CDR2 SMNVEV (reference sequence). V gave up 5 bases and J gave up 2 bases, with 19 bases separating them. This CDR3 has 16 residues. The CDR3 here is CASSNLFRGETYEQYF. DNA of the CDR3: TGTGCCAGCAGTAACCTCTTCAGGGGGGAAACCTACGAGCAGTACTTC.

This clonotype was seen a few times. The V gene is TRBV25-1, the J gene TRBJ2-7; TRBD1 might be the D (6 bases). With 10 bases removed from V and 1 base from J, the gap between germline ends came to 14 bases. This CDR3 spans 13 amino acids. In germline, CDR1 is MGHDK, CDR2 SYGVNS. For the CDR3, the DNA is TGTGCCACCTCCGGGACAAATTCCTACGAGCAGTACTTC. Its protein is CATSGTNSYEQYF.

The chain is built from TRBV20-1 and TRBJ1-5; 9 nucleotides agree with TRBD1. Germline CDR1 reads DFQATT; CDR2 reads SNEGSKA (reference sequence). V lost 1 base to trimming and J lost 2 bases; unmatched junction nucleotides: 9. The CDR3 sequence is 17 residues long. The CDR3 loop reads CSARGDRDIPGNQPQHF. CDR3 DNA sequence: TGCAGTGCTAGAGGGGACAGGGATATCCCAGGCAATCAGCCCCAGCATTTT.

This rearrangement joins TRBV11-1 to TRBJ2-3, with 8 bases aligning to TRBD2. In germline, CDR1 is SGHAT, CDR2 FQDESV (reference sequence). The ends lost 6 bases at V and 0 bases at J; junction bases unmatched: 8. The CDR3 runs to 16 residues. Written as DNA, the CDR3 is TGTGCCAGCAGACCTACCTTAGCGGGGAGCACAGATACGCAGTATTTT. This sequence encodes CASRPTLAGSTDTQYF.

This clonotype was seen a handful of times. The CDR3 is CSARERTDEKLFF. The CDR3 nucleotides read TGCAGTGCTAGAGAAAGGACAGATGAAAAACTGTTTTTT. The V gene is TRBV20-1, the J gene TRBJ1-4; perhaps TRBD1 as D (6 bases). This CDR3 is 13 amino acids long. The germline CDR1 and CDR2 sequences are DFQATT and SNEGSKA (reference sequence). V lost 0 bases and J 6 bases, leaving 8 bases between the germline ends.

This clonotype was seen once. Possible read error: a much larger clone is one base away. The DNA of the CDR3 is TGTGCCAGCAGCTTAGCGGGCAGCCTCCACGAGCAGTACTTC. Protein product: CASSLAGSLHEQYF. This sequence joins TRBV7-2 and TRBJ2-7; D unresolved. The CDR3 contains 14 residues. CDR1 and CDR2 (germline): SGHTA, FQGNSA. The V end lost 0 bases, the J end lost 5 bases, and 11 bases lay between the germline ends.

A few counts support this clonotype. The chain recombines TRBV9 with TRBJ2-3, with D possibly matching TRBD2 (6 bases). Germline V gene sequence: CDR1 SGDLS, CDR2 YYNGEE. Trimming stripped 5 bases from V and 3 bases from J, with 13 bases between. This CDR3 comprises 14 residues. CDR3 nucleotides: TGTGCCAGCAGTCCGGGGGTAAGAACAGATACGCAGTATTTT. Residues: CASSPGVRTDTQYF.

This clonotype was counted ten times or more. The V and J genes are TRBV15 and TRBJ2-3; no clear D. Trimming pared 1 base from V and 2 bases from J, leaving 7 bases between. From germline, CDR1 is LNHNV and CDR2 YYDKDF (reference sequence). This CDR3 is built from 14 residues. CDR3 DNA sequence: TGTGCCACCAGCAGAGGAGGTATCACAGATACGCAGTATTTT. Amino acid sequence: CATSRGGITDTQYF.

This chain connects TRBV11-2 to TRBJ1-1, with a weak D call TRBD1 (5 bases). There are 13 residues in the CDR3. Germline V gene lookup returns CDR1 SGHAT and CDR2 FQNNGV. Trimming pared 5 bases from V and 1 base from J, leaving 8 bases between. DNA of the CDR3: TGTGCCAGCAGCCGGGGGACGAACACTGAAGCTTTCTTT. Amino acid sequence: CASSRGTNTEAFF.

This clonotype was counted only a few times. This chain connects TRBV20-1 to TRBJ2-5, with D perhaps matching TRBD1 (5 bases). Between the trimmed V and J ends, which lost 5 bases and 9 bases, there was a span of 13 bases. Germline-derived CDR1 and CDR2 are DFQATT and SNEGSKA (reference sequence). This CDR3 region has 11 residues. The CDR3 nucleotides read TGCAGTGCTTTCCAGGGTAGGGCCCAGTACTTC. This translates into CSAFQGRAQYF.

The table lists this clonotype with a few counts. The genes are TRBV7-9 and TRBJ1-4; D unresolved. CDR1 is SEHNR and CDR2 is FQNEAQ in the germline V gene (reference sequence). This CDR3 has 15 residues. The V end lost 5 bases, the J end lost 3 bases, and 13 bases lay between the germline ends. CDR3 region: CASSIRLGSNEKLFF. For the CDR3, the DNA is TGTGCCAGCAGCATTCGCTTGGGATCTAATGAAAAACTGTTTTTT. The entire variable domain, with the rest obtained from reference TRBV7-9 and TRBJ1-4, is as follows: DTGVSQNPRHKITKRGQNVTFRCDPISEHNRLYWYRQTLGQGPEFLTYFQNEAQLEKSRLLSDRFSAERPKGSFSTLEIQRTEQGDSAMYLCASSIRLGSNEKLFFGSGTQLSVL.

A note on this clonotype: A read error may produce the germline difference seen at one junction end. V is TRBV12-3 or TRBV12-4 and J is TRBJ2-5, with D unresolved. The CDR3 runs 15 residues. CDR3 nucleotides: TGTGCCAGCAGCTTAGCTTCCAGACCTCAAGAGACCCAGTACTTC. Amino acids: CASSLASRPQETQYF.

The chain combines TRBV7-9 with TRBJ2-1, with TRBD2 identical over 8 bases. The CDR3 length is 15 residues. V lost 4 bases to trimming and J lost 3 bases; unmatched junction nucleotides: 5. Germline lookup yields CDR1 SEHNR and CDR2 FQNEAQ (reference sequence). The CDR3, as DNA: TGTGCCAGCAGCTCCGCCGGGACTAGCTACAATGAGCAGTTCTTC. This encodes CASSSAGTSYNEQFF. Looking up the rest from reference TRBV7-9 and TRBJ2-1 gives the full variable domain: DTGVSQNPRHKITKRGQNVTFRCDPISEHNRLYWYRQTLGQGPEFLTYFQNEAQLEKSRLLSDRFSAERPKGSFSTLEIQRTEQGDSAMYLCASSSAGTSYNEQFFGPGTRLTVL.

This chain connects TRBV3-1 to TRBJ1-4; the D gene is possibly TRBD1 (6 bases). CDR3 length: 16 residues. V lost 5 bases and J 0 bases, leaving 13 bases between the germline ends. Germline lookup yields CDR1 LGHDT and CDR2 YNNKEL (reference sequence). CDR3 in DNA: TGTGCCAGCAGCGCCGGGACACGGACAACTAATGAAAAACTGTTTTTT. This gives the protein CASSAGTRTTNEKLFF.